A selection of T cell receptor beta chains follows, all from one sample in a study of shared clonotypes between healthy human individuals. The method was immunoSEQ multiplex PCR; TCRdb's version includes in-frame clones alone and lacks a portion of them. The sample carries a few million clones, 93% recorded once. Sequenced material: naive CD8+ T cells from PBMCs. These receptors came from a man between 18 and 35 years old in good health. Some clones in this sample may be carry-over from other donors' samples. Both conserved end residues are part of each CDR3. A D gene is named only where the DNA matches it firmly. Only some rows state a clone size, as once, few, many or a class for expanded clones.

length	size	V	D	J	DNA	CDR3
17	-	TRBV4-1	TRBD2	TRBJ2-7	TGCGCCAGCAGCCCTACCCAAGGGACTAGCGGGAGTTACGAGCAGTACTTC	CASSPTQGTSGSYEQYF
14	-	TRBV27	-	TRBJ1-2	TGTGCCAGCAGTAGTTCCCCGCGAAACTATGGCTACACCTTC	CASSSSPRNYGYTF
18	-	TRBV7-8	-	TRBJ2-7	TGTGCCAGCAGCTTAGCGGTCCTTAGGGGGGGACGGGCCTACGAGCAGTACTTC	CASSLAVLRGGRAYEQYF
12	-	TRBV5-6	-	TRBJ1-2	TGTGCCAGCAGCCAATTGCGGTCCCTAACGACCTTC	CASSQLRSLTTF
18	once	TRBV7-6	TRBD1	TRBJ2-6	TGTGCCAGCAGCCCCGGGACAGGGCCGCTCTCTGGGGCCAACGTCCTGACTTTC	CASSPGTGPLSGANVLTF
16	-	TRBV5-6	TRBD2	TRBJ2-3	TGTGCCAGCAGCTTGGAACTAGCGGGAGGGTTAGATACGCAGTATTTT	CASSLELAGGLDTQYF
18	-	TRBV7-2	TRBD2	TRBJ2-7	TGTGCCAGCAGCACGGGGGCTAGCGGGAGCTTAAGGGGAGGCGAGCAGTACTTC	CASSTGASGSLRGGEQYF
16	-	TRBV4-1	-	TRBJ1-1	TGCGCCAGCAGCCAAGATGAGGAGGGCTTGGACACTGAAGCTTTCTTT	CASSQDEEGLDTEAFF
16	-	TRBV28	TRBD1	TRBJ2-5	TGTGCCAGCAGTCAACCCTGGACAGGGGATCAAGAGACCCAGTACTTC	CASSQPWTGDQETQYF
13	few	TRBV30	-	TRBJ1-1	TGTGCCTGGTCCCAGGGAGGGGGCACTGAAGCTTTCTTT	CAWSQGGGTEAFF
13	-	TRBV28	-	TRBJ2-7	TGTGCCAGCAGACCTACGGGGGTGCGAGGGCAGTACTTC	CASRPTGVRGQYF
12	-	TRBV2	-	TRBJ1-2	TGTGCCAGCATGGGGGCTGGGTATGGCTACACCTTC	CASMGAGYGYTF
16	-	TRBV28	-	TRBJ2-3	TGTGCCAGCAAGGTGGCAAGAATGCCTAGCACAGATACGCAGTATTTT	CASKVARMPSTDTQYF
15	-	TRBV28	-	TRBJ2-7	TGTGCCAGCAGTCCCTCATTTCGGATGTCCTACGAGCAGTACTTC	CASSPSFRMSYEQYF
14	-	TRBV18	-	TRBJ2-3	TGTGCCAGCTCACCCCGGGGGAGCACAGATACGCAGTATTTT	CASSPRGSTDTQYF
15	once	TRBV28	TRBD1	TRBJ1-5	TGTGCCAGCAGTTTTTCTCGGGACAGTTTTCAGCCCCAGCATTTT	CASSFSRDSFQPQHF
14	-	TRBV6-6	-	TRBJ1-2	TGTGCCAGCAGCCCCTTACAGTCTAACTATGGCTACACCTTC	CASSPLQSNYGYTF
16	-	TRBV9	TRBD2	TRBJ2-1	TGTGCCAGCAGCGTAGAATCAGCGGGAGCCCCAAATGAGCAGTTCTTC	CASSVESAGAPNEQFF
15	-	TRBV7-8	-	TRBJ2-3	TGTGCCAGCAGCTTAAGGCGGGTCCCGACAGATACGCAGTATTTT	CASSLRRVPTDTQYF
12	-	TRBV6-6	-	TRBJ2-7	TGTGCCAGCACAAATGGGTACTACGAGCAGTACTTC	CASTNGYYEQYF
16	-	TRBV27	TRBD1	TRBJ2-7	TGTGCCAGCAGTTTCTCCCAGGGACAGCAATACTACGAGCAGTACTTC	CASSFSQGQQYYEQYF
17	-	TRBV27	-	TRBJ2-3	TGTGCCAGCAGTTTAGTTTTGCCGGGAGTAGATGTAGATACGCAGTATTTT	CASSLVLPGVDVDTQYF
14	-	TRBV19	-	TRBJ2-7	TGTGCCAGTACCCCTGACCTGGAATCCTACGAGCAGTACTTC	CASTPDLESYEQYF
16	-	TRBV6-5	TRBD2	TRBJ2-1	TGTGCCAGCAGTTACGATAATAGCGGGGAAGGGAGGGGGAAGTTCTTC	CASSYDNSGEGRGKFF
11	-	TRBV28	-	TRBJ2-1	TGTGCCAGCAGTTCCGCCCCGGAGCAGTTCTTC	CASSSAPEQFF
12	-	TRBV5-6	-	TRBJ2-2	TGTGCCAGCAGCTTCGGGAGCGGGGAGCTGTTTTTT	CASSFGSGELFF
14	-	TRBV9	-	TRBJ2-7	TGTGCCAGCAGCCCGGCGAGGGGGGGGGACGAGCAGTACTTC	CASSPARGGDEQYF
15	-	TRBV27	-	TRBJ1-2	TGTGCCAGCAGGATACCCCAACAGGGACTCTATGGCTACACCTTC	CASRIPQQGLYGYTF
12	-	TRBV10-3	-	TRBJ1-2	TGTGCCATCAGTGACAGGGACTATGGCTACACCTTC	CAISDRDYGYTF
17	once	TRBV5-1	-	TRBJ2-7	TGCGCCAGCAGCCCACCTATCCCGGGAGATAACTCCTACGAGCAGTACTTC	CASSPPIPGDNSYEQYF
16	-	TRBV7-8	TRBD1	TRBJ2-3	TGTGCCAGCAGCCTTAAAGCCGGGACAGGGGCAGATACGCAGTATTTT	CASSLKAGTGADTQYF
14	-	TRBV6-5	TRBD1	TRBJ1-5	TGTGCCAGCTGGGGACAGGGAAGCAATCAGCCCCAGCATTTT	CASWGQGSNQPQHF
13	-	TRBV6-6	-	TRBJ2-1	TGTGCCAGCAGTTACGCATACAACAATGAGCAGTTCTTC	CASSYAYNNEQFF
14	-	TRBV6-5	-	TRBJ1-2	TGTGCCAGCAGTTACGGTACCTGGGGCTATGGCTACACCTTC	CASSYGTWGYGYTF
14	-	TRBV9	TRBD2	TRBJ2-7	TGTGCCAGCAGCGGACTAGCGGGCTCCTACGAGCAGTACTTC	CASSGLAGSYEQYF
17	-	TRBV5-1	TRBD1	TRBJ2-7	TGCGCCAGCAGCCTGGGACAGGGCCGACCACTCTCCTACGAGCAGTACTTC	CASSLGQGRPLSYEQYF
16	-	TRBV19	TRBD1	TRBJ1-5	TGTGCCAGTAGAGACCCGGGACAGGGCCTCCATCAGCCCCAGCATTTT	CASRDPGQGLHQPQHF
14	-	TRBV27	TRBD1	TRBJ2-7	TGTGCCAGCAGTTTTCCCGGGACAGGGTCAGAGCAGTACTTC	CASSFPGTGSEQYF
16	-	TRBV4-3	TRBD2	TRBJ2-7	TGCGCCAGCAGCCAAGACCGCCCTAGCGGGATATACGAGCAGTACTTC	CASSQDRPSGIYEQYF
16	-	TRBV13	-	TRBJ2-5	TGTGCCAGCAGCTGGTACAGCGGGCGAAGCCAAGAGACCCAGTACTTC	CASSWYSGRSQETQYF
14	-	TRBV19	-	TRBJ1-3	TGTGCCAGTAGTATCAGGGGATCTGGAAACACCATATATTTT	CASSIRGSGNTIYF
16	-	TRBV27	TRBD2	TRBJ2-7	TGTGCCAGCAGTTTGAAGGGGCCGGGACTAGCTTTCGAGCAGTACTTC	CASSLKGPGLAFEQYF
16	-	TRBV27	-	TRBJ1-4	TGTGCCAGCAGTTTACGGGGAGAGGGAACTAATGAAAAACTGTTTTTT	CASSLRGEGTNEKLFF
14	-	TRBV5-1	-	TRBJ2-2	TGCGCCAGCAGCTTGAGTCGGGACACCGGGGAGCTGTTTTTT	CASSLSRDTGELFF
15	-	TRBV6-1	TRBD1	TRBJ2-5	TGTGCCAGCGGCCAGGGGGCGACCATCCAAGAGACCCAGTACTTC	CASGQGATIQETQYF
15	-	TRBV27	-	TRBJ2-1	TGTGCCAGCAGACCCACCGGGGTAGCGAGCAATGAGCAGTTCTTC	CASRPTGVASNEQFF
13	-	TRBV5-6	-	TRBJ2-7	TGTGCCAGCAGCCCCCCGTTTGTGGGGGAGCAGTACTTC	CASSPPFVGEQYF
18	once	TRBV6-1	-	TRBJ2-7	TGTGCCAGCAGTGAAGAACCGCCAGCCAGCGCGGCGCGAACCGAGCAGTACTTC	CASSEEPPASAARTEQYF